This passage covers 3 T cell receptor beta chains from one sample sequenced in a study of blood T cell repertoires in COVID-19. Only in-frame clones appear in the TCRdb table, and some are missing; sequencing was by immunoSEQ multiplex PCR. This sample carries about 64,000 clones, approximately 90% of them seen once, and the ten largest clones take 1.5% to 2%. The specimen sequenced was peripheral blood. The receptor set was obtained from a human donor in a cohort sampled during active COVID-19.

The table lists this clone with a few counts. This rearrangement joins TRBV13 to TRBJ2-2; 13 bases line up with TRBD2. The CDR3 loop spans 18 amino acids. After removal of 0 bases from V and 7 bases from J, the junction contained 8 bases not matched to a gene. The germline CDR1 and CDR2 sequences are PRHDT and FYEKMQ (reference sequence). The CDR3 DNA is TGTGCCAGCAGCTTAGGCTGGACTAGCGGGAGAGGAGACGGGGAGCTGTTTTTT. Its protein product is CASSLGWTSGRGDGELFF. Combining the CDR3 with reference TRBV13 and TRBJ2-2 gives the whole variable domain AAGVIQSPRHLIKEKRETATLKCYPIPRHDTVYWYQQGPGQDPQFLISFYEKMQSDKGSIPDRFSAQQFSDYHSELNMSSLELGDSALYFCASSLGWTSGRGDGELFFGEGSRLTVL.

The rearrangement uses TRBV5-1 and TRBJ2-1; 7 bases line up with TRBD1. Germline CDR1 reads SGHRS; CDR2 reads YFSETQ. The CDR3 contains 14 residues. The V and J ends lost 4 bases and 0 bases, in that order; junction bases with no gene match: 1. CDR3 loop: CASSGTVSYNEQFF. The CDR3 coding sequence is TGCGCCAGCAGCGGGACAGTCTCCTACAATGAGCAGTTCTTC.

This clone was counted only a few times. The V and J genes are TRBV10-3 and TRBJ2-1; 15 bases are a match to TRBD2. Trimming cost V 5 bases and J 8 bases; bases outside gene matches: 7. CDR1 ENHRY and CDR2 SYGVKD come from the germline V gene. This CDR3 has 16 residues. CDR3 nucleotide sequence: TGTGCCATCAGTCACGGGACTAGCGGGGGGTACGATGAGCAGTTCTTC. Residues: CAISHGTSGGYDEQFF.